Included here is one TCR beta chain sequence, with context. These data belong to a study of cytomegalovirus exposure and HLA in healthy donors. Whole-study context: There were 100 million to 120 million unique TCR beta sequences, drawn from about 180 million T cells, in an earlier analysis.

Germline values: CDR1 LNHDA, CDR2 SQIVND (reference sequence). The CDR3 spans 13 residues. Unmatched junction bases numbered 5, after V lost 2 bases and J lost 7 bases. The PCR made use of 60 Vbeta and 13 Jbeta primers. In the original workflow: Per a later analysis, the number of unique TCR beta chains was approximately 80 million, of which 9 million to 14 million were shared. TCRdb's table, derived via immunoSEQ multiplex PCR, lists solely in-frame clones and lacks some. The V and J calls and clone size come from that table; D and trimming were worked out from the DNA. The sample lists some 220,000 clones; around nine tenths were seen once.

The chain couples TRBV19 to TRBJ2-7, with 7 bases lining up with TRBD2. Source material: PBMCs. The TCR originated in a woman aged 18-35 years in good health and CMV-seronegative. The CDR3 nucleotides are TGTGCCAGTAGTATAAGCGGGACGGGGGAGCAGTACTTC. Translating it yields CASSISGTGEQYF.